A selection of T cell receptor beta chains follows, all from one sample in a study of OX40 agonist ivuxolimab in advanced cancers. Measured with immunoSEQ multiplex PCR; TCRdb has only the in-frame clones, and not every one. The repertoire holds 25,000 to 30,000 clones, with approximately 86% as singletons. Specimen: CD4+ or CD8+ T cells sorted from blood, collected in a trial of the OX40 agonist ivuxolimab. The origin of the receptors is an adult with an advanced solid tumor such as melanoma, head and neck, liver or kidney cancer. CDR3s include the opening cysteine and the closing phenylalanine or tryptophan. A D gene is named only where the DNA matches it firmly. Not all rows give a size; the values are once, few, many and, for expanded clones, a class.

-	-	TRBV9	TRBJ1-2	TGTGCCAGCAGCGTAGCTTTGGGATCTAACTATGGCTACACCTTC	CASSVALGSNYGYTF
-	-	TRBV27	TRBJ1-4	TGTGCCAGCAGCCGATCACACCCTAATGAAAAACTGTTTTTT	CASSRSHPNEKLFF
-	-	TRBV2	TRBJ1-5	TGTGCCAGCAGTGAAGGCAGGGATTATAGGGGCAATCAGCCCCAGCATTTT	CASSEGRDYRGNQPQHF
TRBD1	once	TRBV6-5	TRBJ2-2	TGTGCCAGCAGTTTACAGGGGTATTCGGGTCACGGGGAGCTGTTTTTT	CASSLQGYSGHGELFF
-	few	TRBV7-9	TRBJ2-3	TGTGCCAGCGAGTGGGCGGGGGCTGATACGCAGTATTTT	CASEWAGADTQYF
-	-	TRBV19	TRBJ2-7	TGTGCCAGTAGTATTAATTTTCGCGGGGCGTTAGGCGAGCAGTACTTC	CASSINFRGALGEQYF
-	-	TRBV9	TRBJ1-1	TGTGCCAGCAGCCCTTGGGTCGGGAACGTTGAAGCTTTCTTT	CASSPWVGNVEAFF
-	-	TRBV5-1	TRBJ2-1	TGCGCCAGCGCCACAATCCCTGGGAATGAGCAGTTCTTC	CASATIPGNEQFF
-	-	TRBV9	TRBJ1-5	TGTGCCAGCAGCCCGGGGGGGGGACATCAGCCCCAGCATTTT	CASSPGGGHQPQHF
-	-	TRBV2	TRBJ1-2	TGTGCCAGCAGTGATCGAGGACGGGCCGTGGTGGGCTACACCTTC	CASSDRGRAVVGYTF
-	-	TRBV27	TRBJ1-6	TGTGCCAGCAGCTTACGGGTTAATTCACCCCTCCACTTT	CASSLRVNSPLHF
-	-	TRBV9	TRBJ1-1	TGTGCCAGCAGCTCATATGGGACCGGCGCTGAAGCTTTCTTT	CASSSYGTGAEAFF
TRBD1	-	TRBV19	TRBJ2-7	TGTGCCAGTAGTACTTCTGGACAGGGAGGATCCTACGAGCAGTACTTC	CASSTSGQGGSYEQYF
TRBD1	few	TRBV7-9	TRBJ2-1	TGTGCCAGCAGCCCCCGGGACAGGGCCAATGAGCAGTTCTTC	CASSPRDRANEQFF
TRBD2	-	TRBV28	TRBJ2-1	TGTGCCAGCAGTCGGGGACTAGCGGGAGGGGGGTCCCGCGATGAGCAGTTCTTC	CASSRGLAGGGSRDEQFF
-	-	TRBV7-2	TRBJ2-7	TGTGCCAGCAGCTTTTCATACGAGCAGTACTTC	CASSFSYEQYF
-	-	TRBV19	TRBJ2-6	TGTGCCAGTAGTACAAAAGACAGGTACTCTGGGGCCAACGTCCTGACTTTC	CASSTKDRYSGANVLTF
-	-	TRBV5-4	TRBJ1-3	TGTGCCAGCAGCGCCGTGACAGGCACCTCTGGAAACACCATATATTTT	CASSAVTGTSGNTIYF
-	-	TRBV21-1	TRBJ1-3	TGTGCCAGCAGCAAATGGGAAACTGGGTTCCTGAGAGGAAACACCATATATTTT	CASSKWETGFLRGNTIYF
-	-	TRBV7-8	TRBJ2-7	TGTGCCAGCAGCTTAGGTGGACAGATAAGCTACGAGCAGTACTTC	CASSLGGQISYEQYF
TRBD2	-	TRBV7-2	TRBJ2-1	TGTGCCAGCAGCTTAGCGGGGGGGGCCTACAATGAGCAGTTCTTC	CASSLAGGAYNEQFF
-	-	TRBV6-6	TRBJ2-1	TGTGCCATAAACACCGGGGATGAGCAGTTCTTC	CAINTGDEQFF
TRBD1	-	TRBV19	TRBJ1-5	TGTGCCAGTAGTATAGAGGACAGGGGTTATAGCAATCAGCCCCAGCATTTT	CASSIEDRGYSNQPQHF
TRBD1	-	TRBV6-6	TRBJ2-5	TGTGCCAGCATGCCAACCGGGACAGGGTTAGAGACCCAGTACTTC	CASMPTGTGLETQYF
-	medium-sized	TRBV9	TRBJ2-3	TGTGCCAGCAGCGTAGGGACTACGAGCACAGATACGCAGTATTTT	CASSVGTTSTDTQYF
-	-	TRBV28	TRBJ1-1	TGTGCCATCGGCCGCGGTGGCGGCACTGAAGCTTTCTTT	CAIGRGGGTEAFF
TRBD1	-	TRBV9	TRBJ1-2	TGTGCCAGCAGCGTTGGGGACAGCCGCGGCTATGGCTACACCTTC	CASSVGDSRGYGYTF
TRBD2	-	TRBV4-1	TRBJ2-1	TGCGCCAGCAGCCAAACCGGACTAGCGAGGCATGAGCAGTTCTTC	CASSQTGLARHEQFF
-	-	TRBV9	TRBJ1-1	TGTGCCAGCAGCGTAGACAGGGTGAACACTGAAGCTTTCTTT	CASSVDRVNTEAFF
-	-	TRBV18	TRBJ2-3	TGTGCCAGCTCACCGACCCAGGGTAGCACAGATACGCAGTATTTT	CASSPTQGSTDTQYF
-	few	TRBV15	TRBJ2-7	TGTGCCACCAGCAGAGATATGAGCAGTGGCGACGAGCAGTACTTC	CATSRDMSSGDEQYF
TRBD1	-	TRBV18	TRBJ2-3	TGTGCCAGCTCACCGCGGACAGGGGCGAGCACAGATACGCAGTATTTT	CASSPRTGASTDTQYF
-	-	TRBV20-1	TRBJ1-2	TGCAGTGCCGACCTTAGGGCCTACACCTTC	CSADLRAYTF
TRBD2	-	TRBV28	TRBJ2-2	TGTGCCAGCAGTTTCCTTTCTCCTAGCGGGAGTATGTGGACCGGGGAGCTGTTTTTT	CASSFLSPSGSMWTGELFF
-	-	TRBV29-1	TRBJ1-5	TGCAGCGTTGGGGGGGTGGGTTTTGCGGAGCCCCAGCATTTT	CSVGGVGFAEPQHF
-	few	TRBV5-6	TRBJ1-2	TGTGCCAGCAGCTTGAGCAGGGACATGAACACCTTC	CASSLSRDMNTF
-	-	TRBV27	TRBJ2-3	TGTGCCAGCAGTTTGTTGGGCAGGGGCGCAGATACGCAGTATTTT	CASSLLGRGADTQYF
-	-	TRBV27	TRBJ2-2	TGTGCCAGCTGGGGGGGAGGGGGCATGACCGGGGAGCTGTTTTTT	CASWGGGGMTGELFF
-	once	TRBV2	TRBJ1-2	TGTGCCAGCAGCGACACGAACAGAGTAAATTATGGCTACACCTTC	CASSDTNRVNYGYTF
-	-	TRBV7-8	TRBJ2-7	TGTGCCAGCAGAGCCAGGGTCGGAGGCTCACGGTTCCACGAGCAGTACTTC	CASRARVGGSRFHEQYF
TRBD1	-	TRBV9	TRBJ1-5	TGTGCCAGCAGCTCCACAGGGGCTAGCAATCAGCCCCAGCATTTT	CASSSTGASNQPQHF
TRBD1	-	TRBV10-2	TRBJ1-3	TGCGCCAGCAGCGAGACAGGGGTTTTTAGAAACACCATATATTTT	CASSETGVFRNTIYF